Listed here are 22 T cell receptor beta chains from one sample, sequenced in a study of T cells in localized non-small cell lung cancer. Generated by immunoSEQ multiplex PCR, the TCRdb table keeps only in-frame clones and is missing some. The sample records 2,800 or so clones, approximately 20% being singletons. The specimen comprised lung tumor tissue, sampled before any cancer treatment. These receptors came from a man aged 40-75 years with stage I squamous cell lung carcinoma.

The rearrangement uses TRBV28 and TRBJ1-6, with 9 bases aligning to TRBD1. V was pared by 7 bases and J by 9 bases, with 7 bases of the junction left unmatched. Per germline, CDR1 MDHEN and CDR2 SYDVKM. This CDR3 region has 14 residues. The CDR3 region is CASIPGQGGSPLHF. The CDR3 coding sequence is TGTGCCAGCATACCGGGACAGGGTGGTTCACCCCTCCACTTT.

This clone was seen a handful of times. This chain links TRBV11-3 with TRBJ2-1; possible D gene TRBD1, 5 bases. V shed 4 bases and J shed 0 bases, with 10 bases lying between them. The length of the CDR3 is 15 residues. Germline V gene sequence: CDR1 SGHNT, CDR2 YENEEA. CDR3 coding DNA: TGTGCCAGCAGCTCTCGACAGAGCTCCTACAATGAGCAGTTCTTC. This codes for CASSSRQSSYNEQFF.

V and J are TRBV9 and TRBJ2-5, with D perhaps being TRBD1 or TRBD2 (6 bases each). Germline V gene sequence: CDR1 SGDLS, CDR2 YYNGEE. V lost 0 bases to trimming and J lost 6 bases, with 15 bases between them. CDR3 size: 15 residues. The CDR3: CASSVVSGAGQTQYF. CDR3 nucleotides: TGTGCCAGCAGCGTAGTGTCGGGGGCGGGGCAGACCCAGTACTTC.

By proportion, this clone is medium-sized (0.01 to 0.1%). The gene calls are TRBV11-3 and TRBJ2-4, with D maybe TRBD2 (5 bases). From germline, CDR1 is SGHNT and CDR2 YENEEA. The CDR3 sequence is 14 residues long. Trimming pared 1 base from V and 8 bases from J, leaving 12 bases between. This chain's CDR3 is CASSLGGKVHIQYF. The CDR3, as DNA: TGTGCCAGCAGCTTAGGAGGGAAGGTCCACATTCAGTACTTC.

This clone was detected only a few times. The chain joins TRBV11-3 to TRBJ1-3, with 8 bases that match TRBD1. In germline, CDR1 is SGHNT, CDR2 YENEEA. The CDR3 length is 16 residues. After removal of 4 bases from V and 6 bases from J, the junction contained 11 bases not matched to a gene. The CDR3 protein is CASSYTDRAGENTIYF. DNA for the CDR3: TGTGCCAGCAGCTACACGGACAGGGCGGGCGAAAACACCATATATTTT.

This clone is labeled medium-sized. V is TRBV25-1 and J is TRBJ1-6, with 8 bases lining up with TRBD1. Germline loops: CDR1 MGHDK, CDR2 SYGVNS. V shed 8 bases, J shed 0 bases, and the junction held 12 bases outside the gene matches. The CDR3 consists of 18 residues. CDR3 nucleotide sequence: TGTGCCAGCTCCCCCGGACAGGGTAGGAGCTCCTATAATTCACCCCTCCACTTT. It codes for CASSPGQGRSSYNSPLHF.

CDR3 sequence (DNA): TGTGCCTGGAGTCCCGGGAATAGGGAGCAGTACTTC. As protein: CAWSPGNREQYF. The chain combines TRBV30 with TRBJ2-7, with a possible D match to TRBD2 (5 bases). CDR3 length: 12 amino acids. V was pared by 2 bases and J by 7 bases, with 12 bases between. The germline CDR1 and CDR2 sequences are GTSNPN and SVGIG (reference sequence).

This clone was counted only a few times. The V call is TRBV9, the J call TRBJ2-5; 8 bases align to TRBD1. Germline V gives CDR1 SGDLS, CDR2 YYNGEE. After removal of 5 bases from V and 2 bases from J, the junction contained 2 bases not matched to a gene. The CDR3 loop spans 13 amino acids. The CDR3, as DNA: TGTGCCAGCAGTCGACAGGGGCAAGAGACCCAGTACTTC. It encodes CASSRQGQETQYF.

This clone is labeled as medium-sized (0.01 to 0.1%). V usage is TRBV11-3 and J usage is TRBJ1-1, with 10 bases lining up with TRBD1. Unmatched junction bases numbered 7, after V lost 5 bases and J lost 4 bases. Germline values: CDR1 SGHNT, CDR2 YENEEA. The CDR3 spans 15 residues. The CDR3 region has the DNA TGTGCCAGCAGCCTGGGGACAGGGGTTCTCACTGAAGCTTTCTTT. Its translation is CASSLGTGVLTEAFF.

The chain links TRBV19 to TRBJ2-2, with a possible D match to TRBD2 (5 bases). This CDR3 has 12 residues. Germline V CDR1 and CDR2: LNHDA, SQIVND (reference sequence). Trimming cost V 5 bases and J 7 bases, with 8 bases left between them. Here the CDR3 DNA reads TGTGCCAGTAGTTTTGGAGGCGGGGAGCTGTTTTTT. Translation gives CASSFGGGELFF.

This chain joins TRBV28 and TRBJ2-7; D might be TRBD1 (5 bases). The CDR3 consists of 14 residues. The V gene lost 6 bases and the J gene lost 3 bases, with 15 bases spanning the gap. Germline CDR1 and CDR2: MDHEN and SYDVKM. CDR3 DNA: TGTGCCAGCAGCCCCGGCCAACAGGACTACGAGCAGTACTTC. The encoded protein is CASSPGQQDYEQYF.

A few counts support this clone. The V gene is TRBV11-3, the J gene TRBJ2-3, with D possibly TRBD1 on 6 matching bases. Trimming shortened V by 5 bases and J by 0 bases, and 15 bases separated the two germline ends. The CDR3 sequence is 16 residues long. Germline CDR1 reads SGHNT; CDR2 reads YENEEA. The CDR3 sequence: CASSQNRARSTDTQYF. The CDR3 coding sequence is TGTGCCAGCAGCCAGAACAGGGCGAGGAGCACAGATACGCAGTATTTT.

The gene calls are TRBV30 and TRBJ1-4, with 7 bases that match TRBD1. The CDR3 is made up of 15 amino acids. Germline assignment: CDR1 GTSNPN and CDR2 SVGIG (reference sequence). The ends lost 2 bases at V and 8 bases at J; junction bases unmatched: 11. The CDR3 DNA sequence: TGTGCCTGGAGTCCCACCGCAGGGGGGAGCGAAAAACTGTTTTTT. It codes for CAWSPTAGGSEKLFF. The full variable domain, its missing parts supplied by reference TRBV30 and TRBJ1-4, is SQTIHQWPATLVQPVGSPLSLECTVEGTSNPNLYWYRQAAGRGLQLLFYSVGIGQISSEVPQNLSASRPQDRQFILSSKKLLLSDSGFYLCAWSPTAGGSEKLFFGSGTQLSVL.

This clone turned up a few times. The CDR3: CASSSRLAGPRDTQYF. CDR3 DNA sequence: TGTGCCAGCAGCTCCCGACTAGCGGGGCCTCGAGATACGCAGTATTTT. V usage is TRBV11-3 and J usage is TRBJ2-3; 11 bases line up with TRBD2. The germline gives CDR1 SGHNT, CDR2 YENEEA. There are 16 residues in the CDR3. With 4 bases clipped from V and 5 bases from J, the junction kept 8 bases outside the gene matches.

The CDR3 is CASSESGRQPQHF. DNA for the CDR3: TGCGCCAGCAGTGAATCCGGGCGGCAGCCCCAGCATTTT. The V gene is TRBV10-2, the J gene TRBJ1-5; D ambiguous. From germline, CDR1 is WSHSY and CDR2 SAAADI. Trimming removed 3 bases at V and 7 bases at J, with 10 bases between. The CDR3 totals 13 residues.

The chain employs TRBV9 and TRBJ1-2; 8 nucleotides line up with TRBD1. From germline, CDR1 is SGDLS and CDR2 YYNGEE. This CDR3 has 15 amino acids. The ends lost 9 bases at V and 7 bases at J; junction bases unmatched: 17. The CDR3 loop is CATSSDSGGAVGYTF. The CDR3 DNA follows: TGTGCCACCTCCTCCGACTCAGGGGGCGCGGTTGGCTACACCTTC.

This clone has only a few counts. The chain uses TRBV11-3 and TRBJ1-6; TRBD1 matches at 7 bases. Germline CDR1 reads SGHNT; CDR2 reads YENEEA. Germline trimming cut 5 bases from V and 9 bases from J; bases unmatched to any gene: 7. The CDR3 sequence is 14 residues long. The chain's CDR3 is CASSLRQGGSPLHF. Here the CDR3 DNA reads TGTGCCAGCAGCCTCAGACAGGGAGGTTCACCCCTCCACTTT.

This clone was observed a handful of times. The V and J genes are TRBV11-3 and TRBJ1-5, with D tentatively TRBD1 (5 bases). The CDR3 has 14 residues. The germline V gene has CDR1 SGHNT and CDR2 YENEEA. V lost 4 bases and J 6 bases, leaving 13 bases between the germline ends. The CDR3 loop reads CASSSSGRSQPQHF. CDR3 bases: TGTGCCAGCAGCTCCTCGGGACGAAGTCAGCCCCAGCATTTT.

This clone turned up a few times. V gene TRBV9 combines with J gene TRBJ1-5, with a possible D match to TRBD1 (5 bases). Germline CDR1 SGDLS, CDR2 YYNGEE. CDR3 size: 16 residues. The germline V and J ends were trimmed by 3 bases and 2 bases, with 15 bases remaining between them. The CDR3 DNA is TGTGCCAGCAGCGCCCCCGGGGCGTGGGGCAATCAGCCCCAGCATTTT. Translation gives CASSAPGAWGNQPQHF.

This chain connects TRBV6-8 to TRBJ1-3; D not resolved. Germline CDR1 reads MNHGY; CDR2 reads SAAAGT. The germline V and J ends were trimmed by 10 bases and 0 bases, with 16 bases remaining between them. The CDR3 contains 15 residues. The CDR3: CAIRADDRSGNTIYF. The CDR3 bases are TGTGCCATCAGAGCGGACGACCGCTCTGGAAACACCATATATTTT.

Relative to its sample, this clone is medium-sized. Residues arising from an ambiguous or unread base are written as X. The CDR3 DNA is TGTGCCAGCAGCGTAGGRGGGTACCAAGAGACCCAGTACTTC. Its translation is CASSVXGYQETQYF. The CDR3 in its entirety is CASSVGGYQETQYF. The chain couples TRBV9 to TRBJ2-5; D remains unclear. CDR3 length: 14 residues. V was clipped by 0 bases and J by 0 bases, with 6 bases between them. The germline gives CDR1 SGDLS, CDR2 YYNGEE.

Here the CDR3 reads CASSLVSGQGNTEAFF. CDR3 DNA: TGCGCCAGCAGCTTGGTATCGGGACAGGGGAACACTGAAGCTTTCTTT. V is TRBV5-1 and J is TRBJ1-1, with 9 bases matching TRBD1. The ends lost 0 bases at V and 1 base at J; junction bases unmatched: 4. This CDR3 region has 16 residues. Germline loops: CDR1 SGHRS, CDR2 YFSETQ.